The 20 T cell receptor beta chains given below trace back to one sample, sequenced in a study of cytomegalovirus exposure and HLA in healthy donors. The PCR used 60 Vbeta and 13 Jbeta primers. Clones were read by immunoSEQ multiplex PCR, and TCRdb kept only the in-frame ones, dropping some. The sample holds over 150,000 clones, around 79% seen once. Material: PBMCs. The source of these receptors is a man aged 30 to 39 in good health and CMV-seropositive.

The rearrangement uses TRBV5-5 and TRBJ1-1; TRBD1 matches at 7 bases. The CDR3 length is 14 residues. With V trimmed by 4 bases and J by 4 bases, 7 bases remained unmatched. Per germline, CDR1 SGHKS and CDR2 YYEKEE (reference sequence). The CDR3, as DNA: TGTGCCAGCAGCCTAGGGACAGCCGGCACTGAAGCTTTCTTT. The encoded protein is CASSLGTAGTEAFF.

The CDR3 region is CASSSFGATMNTEAFF. CDR3 nucleotide sequence: TGTGCCAGTAGTTCCTTTGGGGCGACCATGAACACTGAAGCTTTCTTT. The chain couples TRBV19 to TRBJ1-1, with a tentative D call TRBD1 (5 bases). The CDR3 consists of 16 residues. Trimming took 5 bases from V and 0 from J, leaving 16 bases between them. Germline-derived CDR1 and CDR2 are LNHDA and SQIVND (reference sequence).

The CDR3, as DNA: TGTGCCAGCAGCGTAGAGGGGGGGGCGACCTACGAGCAGTACTTC. Its protein product is CASSVEGGATYEQYF. This chain links TRBV9 with TRBJ2-7; TRBD2 is a possible D gene (7 bases). The V gene's germline CDR1 is SGDLS and CDR2 YYNGEE. The CDR3 contains 15 residues. Trimming cost V 0 bases and J 2 bases, with 12 bases left between them.

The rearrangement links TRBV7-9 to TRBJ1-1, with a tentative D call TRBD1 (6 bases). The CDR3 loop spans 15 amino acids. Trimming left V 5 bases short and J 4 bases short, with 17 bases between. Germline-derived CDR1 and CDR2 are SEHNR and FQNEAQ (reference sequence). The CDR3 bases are TGTGCCAGCAGCATCCCAGGGGCGGGGGGCACTGAAGCTTTCTTT. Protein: CASSIPGAGGTEAFF.

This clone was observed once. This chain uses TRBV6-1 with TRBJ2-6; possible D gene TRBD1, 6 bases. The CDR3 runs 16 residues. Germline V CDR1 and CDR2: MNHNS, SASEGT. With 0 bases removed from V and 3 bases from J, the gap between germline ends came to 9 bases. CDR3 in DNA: TGTGCCAGCAGTGAAGCAGGGGGAATTGGGGCCAACGTCCTGACTTTC. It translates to CASSEAGGIGANVLTF.

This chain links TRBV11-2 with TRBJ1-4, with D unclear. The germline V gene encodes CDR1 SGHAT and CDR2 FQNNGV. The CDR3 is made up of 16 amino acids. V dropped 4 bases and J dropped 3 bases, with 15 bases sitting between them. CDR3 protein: CASSYRGEVANEKLFF. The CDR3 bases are TGTGCCAGCAGCTACCGCGGGGAAGTAGCTAATGAAAAACTGTTTTTT.

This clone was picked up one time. The CDR3 here is CASRFRDRGLYEQYF. The CDR3 nucleotides are TGTGCCAGCAGATTCCGGGACAGGGGGCTGTACGAGCAGTACTTC. The gene calls are TRBV27 and TRBJ2-7, with 12 bases lining up with TRBD1. The CDR3 sequence is 15 residues long. Trimming at V came to 6 bases and at J to 4 bases, leaving 7 bases not matched to a gene. The germline gives CDR1 MNHEY, CDR2 SMNVEV (reference sequence).

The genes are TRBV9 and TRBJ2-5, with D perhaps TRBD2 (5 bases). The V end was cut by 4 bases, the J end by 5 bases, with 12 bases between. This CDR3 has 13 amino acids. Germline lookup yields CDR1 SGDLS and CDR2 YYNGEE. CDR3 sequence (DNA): TGTGCCAGCAGCCGGAGGTTCGGGGAGACCCAGTACTTC. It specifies CASSRRFGETQYF.

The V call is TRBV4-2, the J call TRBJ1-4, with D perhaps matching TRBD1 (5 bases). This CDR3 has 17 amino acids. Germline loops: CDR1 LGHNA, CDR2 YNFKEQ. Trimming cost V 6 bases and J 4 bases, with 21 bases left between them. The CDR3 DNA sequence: TGTGCCAGCAGAGGTGTTATGAGCAGGAGGGGTAATGAAAAACTGTTTTTT. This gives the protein CASRGVMSRRGNEKLFF.

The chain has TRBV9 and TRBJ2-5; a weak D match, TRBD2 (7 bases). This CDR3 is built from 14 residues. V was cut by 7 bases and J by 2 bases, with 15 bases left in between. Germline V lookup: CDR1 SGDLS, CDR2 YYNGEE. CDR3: CASGLGGGQETQYF. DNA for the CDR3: TGTGCCAGCGGCTTAGGGGGAGGGCAAGAGACCCAGTACTTC. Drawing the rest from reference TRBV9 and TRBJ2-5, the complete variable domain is DSGVTQTPKHLITATGQRVTLRCSPRSGDLSVYWYQQSLDQGLQFLIQYYNGEERAKGNILERFSAQQFPDLHSELNLSSLELGDSALYFCASGLGGGQETQYFGPGTRLLVL.

The CDR3 spells CSVSAMNTEAFF. CDR3 sequence (DNA): TGCAGCGTTAGCGCGATGAACACTGAAGCTTTCTTT. This chain links TRBV29-1 with TRBJ1-1; D unresolved. Per germline, CDR1 SQVTM and CDR2 ANQGSEA. The CDR3 totals 12 residues. Trimming shortened V by 5 bases and J by 0 bases, and 7 bases separated the two germline ends.

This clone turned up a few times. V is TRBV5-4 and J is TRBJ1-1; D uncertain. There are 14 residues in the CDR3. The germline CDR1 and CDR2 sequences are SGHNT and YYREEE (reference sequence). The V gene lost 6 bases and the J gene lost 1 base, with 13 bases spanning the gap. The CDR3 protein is CASKREQSNTEAFF. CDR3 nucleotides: TGTGCCAGCAAACGGGAACAGTCGAACACTGAAGCTTTCTTT.

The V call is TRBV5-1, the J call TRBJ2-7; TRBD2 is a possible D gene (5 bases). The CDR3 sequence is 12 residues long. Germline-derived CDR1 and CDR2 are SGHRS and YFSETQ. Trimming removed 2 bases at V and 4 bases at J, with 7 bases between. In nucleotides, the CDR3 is TGCGCCAGCAGCTTTCGGGATTACGAGCAGTACTTC. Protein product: CASSFRDYEQYF.

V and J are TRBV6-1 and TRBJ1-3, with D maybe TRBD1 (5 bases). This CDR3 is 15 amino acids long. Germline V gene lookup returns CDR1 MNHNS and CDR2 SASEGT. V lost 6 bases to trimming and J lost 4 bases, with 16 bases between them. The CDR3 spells CASSELLDIGNTIYF. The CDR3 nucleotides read TGTGCCAGCAGCGAATTGTTGGACATCGGAAACACCATATATTTT.

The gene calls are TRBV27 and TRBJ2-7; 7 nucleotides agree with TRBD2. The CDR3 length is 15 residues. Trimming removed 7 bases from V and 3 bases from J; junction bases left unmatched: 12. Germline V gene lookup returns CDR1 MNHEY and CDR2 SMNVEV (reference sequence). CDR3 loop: CASTITAGSYYEQYF. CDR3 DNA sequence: TGTGCCAGCACTATTACAGCGGGGAGCTACTACGAGCAGTACTTC.

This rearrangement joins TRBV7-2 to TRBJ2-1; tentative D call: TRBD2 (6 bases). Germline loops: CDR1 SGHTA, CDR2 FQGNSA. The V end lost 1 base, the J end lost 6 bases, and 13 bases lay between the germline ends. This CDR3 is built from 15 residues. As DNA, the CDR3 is TGTGCCAGCAGCTTAGTGGGCGGGGCCTCCAATGAGCAGTTCTTC. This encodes CASSLVGGASNEQFF.

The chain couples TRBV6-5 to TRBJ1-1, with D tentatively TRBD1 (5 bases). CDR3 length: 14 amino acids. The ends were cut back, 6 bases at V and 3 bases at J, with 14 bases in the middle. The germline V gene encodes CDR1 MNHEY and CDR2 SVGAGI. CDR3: CASSPNGGYTEAFF. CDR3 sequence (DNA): TGTGCCAGCAGCCCAAACGGGGGTTACACTGAAGCTTTCTTT.

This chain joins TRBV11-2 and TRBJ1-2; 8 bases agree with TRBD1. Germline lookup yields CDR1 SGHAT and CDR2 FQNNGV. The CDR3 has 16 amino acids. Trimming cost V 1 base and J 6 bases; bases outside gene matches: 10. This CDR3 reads CASSLAAGGETHGYTF. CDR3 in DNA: TGTGCCAGCAGCTTAGCTGCAGGGGGCGAGACCCATGGCTACACCTTC.

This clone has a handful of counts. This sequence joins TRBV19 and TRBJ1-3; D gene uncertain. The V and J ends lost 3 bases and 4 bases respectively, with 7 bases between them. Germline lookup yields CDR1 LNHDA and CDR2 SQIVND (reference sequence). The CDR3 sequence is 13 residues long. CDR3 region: CASSMGQGNTIYF. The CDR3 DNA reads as TGTGCCAGTAGTATGGGCCAGGGAAACACCATATATTTT.

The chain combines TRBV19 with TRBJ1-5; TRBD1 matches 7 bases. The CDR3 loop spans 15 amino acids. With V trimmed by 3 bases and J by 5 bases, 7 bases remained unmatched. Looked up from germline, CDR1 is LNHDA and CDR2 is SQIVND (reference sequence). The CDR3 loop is CASSIPAGGYQPQHF. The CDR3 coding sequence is TGTGCCAGTAGTATCCCAGCAGGGGGATATCAGCCCCAGCATTTT.